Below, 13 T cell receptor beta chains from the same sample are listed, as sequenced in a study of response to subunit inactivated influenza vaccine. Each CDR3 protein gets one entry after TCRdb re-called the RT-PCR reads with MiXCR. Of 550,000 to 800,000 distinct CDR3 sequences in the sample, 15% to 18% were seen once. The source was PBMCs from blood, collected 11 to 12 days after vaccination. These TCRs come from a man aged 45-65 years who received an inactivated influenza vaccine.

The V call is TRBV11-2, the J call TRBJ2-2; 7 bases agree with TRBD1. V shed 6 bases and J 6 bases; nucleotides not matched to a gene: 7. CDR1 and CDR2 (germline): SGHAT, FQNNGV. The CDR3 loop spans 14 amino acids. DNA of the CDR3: TGTGCCAGCAGAAACAGGGGCGGCGCCGGGGAGCTGTTTTTT. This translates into CASRNRGGAGELFF.

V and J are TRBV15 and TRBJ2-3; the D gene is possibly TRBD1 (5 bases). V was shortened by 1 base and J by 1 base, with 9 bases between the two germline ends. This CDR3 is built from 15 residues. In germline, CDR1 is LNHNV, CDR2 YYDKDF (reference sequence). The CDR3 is CATSRVQDGTDTQYF. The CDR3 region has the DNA TGTGCCACCAGCAGAGTACAGGACGGCACAGATACGCAGTATTTT.

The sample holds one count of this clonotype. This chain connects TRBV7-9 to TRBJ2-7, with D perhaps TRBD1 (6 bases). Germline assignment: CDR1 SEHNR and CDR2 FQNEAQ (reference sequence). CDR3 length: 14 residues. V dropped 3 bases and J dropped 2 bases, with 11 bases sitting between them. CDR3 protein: CASSFADRTYEQYF. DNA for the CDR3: TGTGCCAGCAGCTTTGCCGACAGGACCTACGAGCAGTACTTC.

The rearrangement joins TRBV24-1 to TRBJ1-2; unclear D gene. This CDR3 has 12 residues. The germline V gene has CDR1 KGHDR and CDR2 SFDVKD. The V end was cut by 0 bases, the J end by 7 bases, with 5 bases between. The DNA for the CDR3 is TGTGCCACCAGTGATTTGTCCCTTGGCTACACCTTC. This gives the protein CATSDLSLGYTF.

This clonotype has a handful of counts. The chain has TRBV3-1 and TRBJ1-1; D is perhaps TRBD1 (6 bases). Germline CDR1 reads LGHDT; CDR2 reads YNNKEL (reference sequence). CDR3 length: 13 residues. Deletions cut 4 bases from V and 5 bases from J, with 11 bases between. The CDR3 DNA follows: TGTGCCAGCAGCCCTACAGGGTTAACTGAAGCTTTCTTT. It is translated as CASSPTGLTEAFF.

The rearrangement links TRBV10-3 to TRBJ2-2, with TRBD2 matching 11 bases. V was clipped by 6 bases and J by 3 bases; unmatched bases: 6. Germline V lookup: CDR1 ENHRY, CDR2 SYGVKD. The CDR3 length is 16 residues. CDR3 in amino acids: CAIRDSGRAYTGELFF. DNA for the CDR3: TGTGCCATCAGAGATAGCGGGAGGGCTTACACCGGGGAGCTGTTTTTT.

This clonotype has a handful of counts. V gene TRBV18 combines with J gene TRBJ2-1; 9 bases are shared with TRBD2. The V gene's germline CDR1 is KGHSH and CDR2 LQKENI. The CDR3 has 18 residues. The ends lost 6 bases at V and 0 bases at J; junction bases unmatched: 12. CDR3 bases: TGTGCCAGCTCGCCCTGGCCTAGCGGGATGAGCTCCTACAATGAGCAGTTCTTC. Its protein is CASSPWPSGMSSYNEQFF.

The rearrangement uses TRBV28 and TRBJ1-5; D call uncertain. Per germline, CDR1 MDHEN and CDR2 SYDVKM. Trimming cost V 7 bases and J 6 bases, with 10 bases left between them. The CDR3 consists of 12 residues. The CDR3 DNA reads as TGTGCCAGCACCGGAAGGGTTCAGCCCCAGCATTTT. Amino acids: CASTGRVQPQHF.

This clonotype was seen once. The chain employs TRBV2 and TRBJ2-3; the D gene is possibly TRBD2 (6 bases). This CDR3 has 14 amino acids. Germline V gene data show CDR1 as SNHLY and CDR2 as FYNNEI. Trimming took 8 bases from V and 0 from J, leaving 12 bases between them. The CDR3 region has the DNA TGTGCCAGCCGGGGACTTACTAGCACAGATACGCAGTATTTT. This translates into CASRGLTSTDTQYF.

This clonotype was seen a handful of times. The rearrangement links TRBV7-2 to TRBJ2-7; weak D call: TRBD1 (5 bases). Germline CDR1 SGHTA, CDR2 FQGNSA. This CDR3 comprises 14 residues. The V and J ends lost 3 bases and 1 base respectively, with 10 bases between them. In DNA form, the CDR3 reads TGTGCCAGCAGCTTCGACAGATTTTCCTACGAGCAGTACTTC. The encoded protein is CASSFDRFSYEQYF.

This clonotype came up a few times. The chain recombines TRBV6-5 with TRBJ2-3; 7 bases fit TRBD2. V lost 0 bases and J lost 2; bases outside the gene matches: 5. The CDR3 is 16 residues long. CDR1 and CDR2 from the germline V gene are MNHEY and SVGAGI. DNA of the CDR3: TGTGCCAGCAGTTACTCTCCCGGGGGGATCACAGATACGCAGTATTTT. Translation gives CASSYSPGGITDTQYF.

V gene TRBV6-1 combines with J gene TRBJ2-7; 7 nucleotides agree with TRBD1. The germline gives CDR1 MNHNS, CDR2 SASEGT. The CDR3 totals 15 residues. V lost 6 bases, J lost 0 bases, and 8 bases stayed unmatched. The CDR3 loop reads CASRKNRDSSYEQYF. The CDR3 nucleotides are TGTGCCAGCAGGAAGAACCGGGACAGCTCCTACGAGCAGTACTTC.

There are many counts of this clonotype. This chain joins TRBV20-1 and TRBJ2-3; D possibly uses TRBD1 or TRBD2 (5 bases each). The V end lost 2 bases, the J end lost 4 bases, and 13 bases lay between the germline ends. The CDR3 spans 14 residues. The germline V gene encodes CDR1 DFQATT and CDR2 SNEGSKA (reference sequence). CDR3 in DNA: TGCAGTGCTAGAAGACAGTCCGGGGCAGATACGCAGTATTTT. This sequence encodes CSARRQSGADTQYF.